This T cell receptor beta chain was sequenced during a study of T-cell reconstitution after alpha-beta-depleted transplantation in children. Notes on the study in general: It was newly produced T cells that mostly accounted for T-cell counts and diversity one year after transplant. Alpha-beta T cells present about two months after transplant were reported to originate from several hundred expanded graft clones.

Researchers prepared the TCRbeta library using unique molecular identifiers, the study reports. TCRdb processed the PCR reads anew with MiXCR; each CDR3 protein has one entry. There are around 200,000 distinct CDR3 sequences in the sample; around 8.4% occur only once, and about a third lies in the top ten. This CDR3 contains 14 residues. Germline V gene sequence: CDR1 DFQATT, CDR2 SNEGSKA (reference sequence). Trimming removed 1 base from V and 5 bases from J, with 15 bases in between. For this clonotype: The antigen is not known.

The sequence was obtained from a male patient aged 2 to 10 who had a stem cell transplant for acute myeloid leukemia, so the T cells may come from the graft donor. The V and J genes are TRBV20-1 and TRBJ2-7, with D perhaps matching TRBD2 (5 bases). Sequenced material: PBMCs, mostly from graft donor cells, taken 360 days after TCRalphabeta/CD19-depleted stem cell transplant. CDR3 DNA sequence: TGCAGTGCTAGAGTTGGACTTCCCAACAACGAGCAGTACTTC. It is translated as CSARVGLPNNEQYF.